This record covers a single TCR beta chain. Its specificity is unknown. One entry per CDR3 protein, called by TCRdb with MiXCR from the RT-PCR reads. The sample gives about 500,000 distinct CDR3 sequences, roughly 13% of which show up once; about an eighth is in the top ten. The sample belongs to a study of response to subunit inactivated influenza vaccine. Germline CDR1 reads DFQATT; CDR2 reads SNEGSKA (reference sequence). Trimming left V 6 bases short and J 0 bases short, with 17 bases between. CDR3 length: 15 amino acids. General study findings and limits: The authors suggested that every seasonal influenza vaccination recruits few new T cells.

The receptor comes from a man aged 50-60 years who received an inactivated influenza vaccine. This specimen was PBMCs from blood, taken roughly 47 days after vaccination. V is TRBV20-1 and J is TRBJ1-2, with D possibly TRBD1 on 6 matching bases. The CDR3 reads CSAPRGAGANYGYTF. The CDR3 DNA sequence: TGCAGTGCCCCCCGGGGGGCGGGAGCTAACTATGGCTACACCTTC.